This TCR beta chain was observed in a study of blood T cell repertoires in COVID-19. Authors' analysis steps: Counts of nucleated cells, estimated from reference gene primer amplification, were obtained. Assay: immunoSEQ multiplex PCR; the TCRdb copy retains only in-frame clones and omits some. The V and J calls and the clone size are those of that table, but D and trimming were determined from the DNA. The table lists roughly 250,000 clones, around 85% of them singletons. There are 15 residues in the CDR3. V lost 4 bases, J lost 5 bases, and 6 bases stayed unmatched. The V gene's germline CDR1 is SEHNR and CDR2 FQNEAQ (reference sequence).

The receptor comes from a human donor with COVID-19, enrolled during active disease. The donor label of this sample is uncertain. The chain carries TRBV7-9 and TRBJ1-5; 9 bases map to TRBD1. The material sequenced was peripheral blood. This CDR3 reads CASSWTGEFDQPQHF. CDR3 DNA: TGTGCCAGCAGCTGGACAGGGGAGTTCGATCAGCCCCAGCATTTT.